This T cell receptor beta chain comes out of a study of CD8+ T cells in alopecia areata. Study results and caveats: Relative to mice, TCR sharing across patients was less clear, a difference possibly HLA-related. Affected scalp, especially in alopecia totalis/universalis, had a higher clonality than normal scalp did.

PBMC-derived CD4+ and CD8+ T cells were sorted. Germline trimming cut 5 bases from V and 0 bases from J; bases unmatched to any gene: 12. The germline CDR1 and CDR2 sequences are SGHAT and FQNNGV. The CDR3 totals 18 residues. RNA extraction and reverse transcription yielded cDNA as sequencing template. Clones were sequenced by immunoSEQ multiplex PCR, and TCRdb holds only the in-frame ones, with some missing. In the table there are 65,000 to 95,000 clones, roughly 51% of which are singletons. There are a few counts of this clone. Its antigen is still unknown. The sample was NKG2D-high CD8+ T cells sorted from blood. This clonotype originated in a human donor with alopecia areata. The chain links TRBV11-2 to TRBJ2-3; 9 positions agree with TRBD2. The CDR3, as DNA: TGTGCCAGCAGCCCGGGGGGTAGCGGGGGCCGTAGCACAGATACGCAGTATTTT. It yields the protein CASSPGGSGGRSTDTQYF.